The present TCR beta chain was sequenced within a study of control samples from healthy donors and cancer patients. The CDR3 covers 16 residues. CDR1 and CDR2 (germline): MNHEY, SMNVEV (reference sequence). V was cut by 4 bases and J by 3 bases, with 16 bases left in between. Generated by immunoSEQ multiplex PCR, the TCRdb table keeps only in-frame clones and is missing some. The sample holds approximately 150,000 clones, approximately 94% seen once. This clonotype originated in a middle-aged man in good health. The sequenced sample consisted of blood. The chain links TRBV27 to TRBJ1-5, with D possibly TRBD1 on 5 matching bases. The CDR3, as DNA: TGTGCCAGCAGTTCATCTCGAGACAGAGACAATCAGCCCCAGCATTTT. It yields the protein CASSSSRDRDNQPQHF.